The 25 T cell receptor beta chains below all came from one sample that was sequenced in a study of cytomegalovirus exposure and HLA in healthy donors. Measured with immunoSEQ multiplex PCR; TCRdb has only the in-frame clones, and not every one. Among over 250,000 clones listed, about 86% were seen once. Sequencing used PBMCs. The receptors come from a woman aged 18-29 years in good health and CMV-seronegative.

As to this clone: Distinct nucleotide sequences in the sample also encode this CDR3. This chain connects TRBV6-4 to TRBJ2-1; 7 bases are shared with TRBD2. The CDR3 is 16 residues long. J was trimmed by 4 bases and V by 0 bases; bases with no gene match: 6. Germline V gene sequence: CDR1 MRHNA, CDR2 SNTAGT. This chain's CDR3 is CASSDSASGDYNEQFF. CDR3 in DNA: TGTGCCAGCAGTGACTCGGCTAGCGGAGATTACAATGAGCAGTTCTTC.

This clone was counted only a few times. The chain links TRBV10-3 to TRBJ2-1, with 8 bases identical to TRBD2. Trimming at V came to 8 bases and at J to 5 bases, leaving 11 bases not matched to a gene. Germline V gene sequence: CDR1 ENHRY, CDR2 SYGVKD. The CDR3 is 15 residues long. CDR3: CAIRPTAGGDNEQFF. CDR3 nucleotide sequence: TGTGCCATCCGTCCCACGGCGGGAGGAGACAATGAGCAGTTCTTC.

This chain links TRBV5-1 with TRBJ1-2; tentatively, D is TRBD1 (5 bases). Trimming removed 2 bases at V and 5 bases at J, with 13 bases between. CDR1 is SGHRS and CDR2 is YFSETQ in the germline V gene. This CDR3 spans 14 amino acids. CDR3 DNA sequence: TGCGCCAGCAGCTTCGGGGGGAGTGAGTATGGCTACACCTTC. Translated: CASSFGGSEYGYTF.

A single count supports this clone. The rearrangement links TRBV19 to TRBJ2-1, with 10 bases fitting TRBD1. CDR1 LNHDA and CDR2 SQIVND come from the germline V gene (reference sequence). This CDR3 comprises 16 residues. V was clipped by 6 bases and J by 8 bases; unmatched bases: 13. The CDR3 DNA is TGTGCCAGTAGATTCTCTTCCGGGACAGGGGTCGATGAGCAGTTCTTC. It translates to CASRFSSGTGVDEQFF. Variable domain in full (rest from reference TRBV19 and TRBJ2-1): DGGITQSPKYLFRKEGQNVTLSCEQNLNHDAMYWYRQDPGQGLRLIYYSQIVNDFQKGDIAEGYSVSREKKESFPLTVTSAQKNPTAFYLCASRFSSGTGVDEQFFGPGTRLTVL.

The rearrangement links TRBV27 to TRBJ1-1, with D unresolved. The CDR3 is 17 amino acids. The V gene lost 1 base and the J gene lost 5 bases, with 20 bases spanning the gap. Germline CDR1 and CDR2: MNHEY and SMNVEV (reference sequence). The CDR3 region has the DNA TGTGCCAGCAGTTTATTTGTTCAGCTCGGGAGAGGAACTGAAGCTTTCTTT. As protein: CASSLFVQLGRGTEAFF.

J is TRBJ1-5 and V is TRBV29-1; D may be TRBD1 (6 bases). Germline V gene data show CDR1 as SQVTM and CDR2 as ANQGSEA. With 6 bases removed from V and 3 bases from J, the gap between germline ends came to 12 bases. This CDR3 is 13 amino acids long. CDR3: CSVRTGLNQPQHF. DNA for the CDR3: TGCAGCGTGCGAACAGGGCTCAATCAGCCCCAGCATTTT.

The CDR3 is CASSHGQGATEAFF. The CDR3 region has the DNA TGTGCCAGCAGCCATGGACAGGGGGCCACTGAAGCTTTCTTT. The chain recombines TRBV6-6 with TRBJ1-1; 11 nucleotides line up with TRBD1. Per germline, CDR1 MNHNY and CDR2 SVGAGI (reference sequence). The CDR3 contains 14 residues. V lost 6 bases, J lost 4 bases, and 4 bases stayed unmatched.

The V and J genes are TRBV28 and TRBJ2-1; 7 bases map to TRBD2. Germline V lookup: CDR1 MDHEN, CDR2 SYDVKM. The CDR3 totals 16 residues. The trim removed 6 bases at V and 0 bases at J, leaving 8 bases unmatched. CDR3 bases: TGTGCCAGCAGCGGACTAGATCAGAGCTCCTACAATGAGCAGTTCTTC. This encodes CASSGLDQSSYNEQFF. Together with reference TRBV28 and TRBJ2-1, the CDR3 gives the full variable domain: DVKVTQSSRYLVKRTGEKVFLECVQDMDHENMFWYRQDPGLGLRLIYFSYDVKMKEKGDIPEGYSVSREKKERFSLILESASTNQTSMYLCASSGLDQSSYNEQFFGPGTRLTVL.

This chain connects TRBV4-3 to TRBJ2-7; 7 nucleotides match TRBD2. The junction had 6 bases not matched to a gene; V was cut back by 4 bases and J by 3 bases. Germline loops: CDR1 LGHNA, CDR2 YSLEER. This CDR3 is 14 amino acids long. CDR3 loop: CASSPSPGGYEQYF. The CDR3, as DNA: TGCGCCAGCAGCCCCTCACCGGGGGGCTACGAGCAGTACTTC.

The V gene is TRBV7-8, the J gene TRBJ1-6; D not certain. The germline V and J ends were trimmed by 2 bases and 8 bases, with 7 bases remaining between them. Germline CDR1 is SGHVS and CDR2 is FQNEAQ. The CDR3 covers 13 residues. The DNA for the CDR3 is TGTGCCAGCAGCTTACGTTCAGATTCACCCCTCCACTTT. Translating gives CASSLRSDSPLHF.

This chain connects TRBV10-1 to TRBJ2-7; possible D gene TRBD2, 6 bases. V shed 8 bases and J shed 0 bases, with 11 bases lying between them. CDR3 size: 13 residues. In germline, CDR1 is WNHNN, CDR2 SYGVQD (reference sequence). CDR3 bases: TGCGCCAGCTCTCGGGGGAGCTCCTACGAGCAGTACTTC. Its protein product is CASSRGSSYEQYF.

There are a few counts of this clone. V gene TRBV18 combines with J gene TRBJ1-1; 9 nucleotides line up with TRBD1. Germline V lookup: CDR1 KGHSH, CDR2 LQKENI. CDR3 length equals 14 residues. V lost 5 bases to trimming and J lost 3 bases; unmatched junction nucleotides: 4. CDR3 in amino acids: CASSWDREYTEAFF. The CDR3 region has the DNA TGTGCCAGCTCATGGGACAGGGAATACACTGAAGCTTTCTTT.

This clone was seen once. The rearrangement joins TRBV4-3 to TRBJ1-1; D is uncertain. Germline CDR1 reads LGHNA; CDR2 reads YSLEER. This CDR3 has 15 amino acids. The V end lost 0 bases, the J end lost 3 bases, and 11 bases lay between the germline ends. The CDR3 DNA reads as TGCGCCAGCAGCCAAGAAAAAGCCGGGGACACTGAAGCTTTCTTT. Residues: CASSQEKAGDTEAFF.

The J gene is TRBJ2-7, the V gene TRBV10-3, with 11 bases fitting TRBD1. The CDR3 length is 15 residues. With 8 bases clipped from V and 3 bases from J, the junction kept 9 bases outside the gene matches. The germline gives CDR1 ENHRY, CDR2 SYGVKD. CDR3 in amino acids: CAISTRGTGGYEQYF. CDR3 nucleotide sequence: TGTGCCATCTCGACCCGGGGGACAGGGGGCTACGAGCAGTACTTC.

The rearrangement uses TRBV10-1 and TRBJ2-1; D perhaps matches TRBD2 (5 bases). The CDR3 is 15 residues long. The germline V gene encodes CDR1 WNHNN and CDR2 SYGVQD (reference sequence). Trimming took off 0 bases at V and 6 bases at J, with 12 bases between the two ends. The CDR3 region has the DNA TGCGCCAGCAGTGAGTCGGGCGGGTTAGGCAATGAGCAGTTCTTC. This encodes CASSESGGLGNEQFF.

The rearrangement uses TRBV25-1 and TRBJ1-1; tentative D call: TRBD1 (5 bases). Trimming stripped 3 bases from V and 12 bases from J, with 17 bases between. This CDR3 region has 13 residues. The V gene's germline CDR1 is MGHDK and CDR2 SYGVNS. CDR3 nucleotide sequence: TGTGCCAGCAGTGATGGGGTTGGAGGGGTACCTTTCTTT. This sequence encodes CASSDGVGGVPFF.

The chain combines TRBV18 with TRBJ2-7; maybe TRBD2 (5 bases). This CDR3 contains 16 residues. The germline gives CDR1 KGHSH, CDR2 LQKENI. The ends were cut back, 2 bases at V and 0 bases at J, with 14 bases in the middle. The CDR3 DNA sequence: TGTGCCAGCTCACCAGGAGGTGGGGATATCTCCTACGAGCAGTACTTC. Its protein product is CASSPGGGDISYEQYF.

This chain connects TRBV5-8 to TRBJ2-3; 7 nucleotides align to TRBD2. Germline V gene data show CDR1 as SGHTS and CDR2 as YDEGEE. This CDR3 is 14 amino acids long. The V and J ends lost 6 bases and 6 bases, in that order; junction bases with no gene match: 10. CDR3 loop: CASIWSGNADTQYF. CDR3 sequence (DNA): TGTGCCAGCATATGGAGCGGGAACGCTGATACGCAGTATTTT.

The CDR3 reads CASSGHGTGELFF. The CDR3, as DNA: TGTGCCAGCAGCGGACACGGCACCGGGGAGCTGTTTTTT. The rearrangement uses TRBV11-2 and TRBJ2-2, with TRBD1 as a possible D gene (5 bases). The CDR3 totals 13 residues. Germline-derived CDR1 and CDR2 are SGHAT and FQNNGV. The V gene lost 5 bases and the J gene lost 4 bases, with 8 bases spanning the gap.

This sequence joins TRBV28 and TRBJ1-1; TRBD1 matches at 7 bases. The CDR3 length is 13 residues. Looked up from germline, CDR1 is MDHEN and CDR2 is SYDVKM. Trimming removed 6 bases from V and 5 bases from J; junction bases left unmatched: 6. This chain's CDR3 is CASSDRDRTEAFF. The CDR3 region has the DNA TGTGCCAGCAGCGACAGGGACCGGACTGAAGCTTTCTTT. Full variable domain (rest looked up from reference TRBV28 and TRBJ1-1): DVKVTQSSRYLVKRTGEKVFLECVQDMDHENMFWYRQDPGLGLRLIYFSYDVKMKEKGDIPEGYSVSREKKERFSLILESASTNQTSMYLCASSDRDRTEAFFGQGTRLTVV.

CDR3 amino acids: CAWGDRIEAFF. The CDR3 coding sequence is TGTGCCTGGGGGGACAGGATTGAAGCTTTCTTT. The rearrangement uses TRBV30 and TRBJ1-1, with 8 bases identical to TRBD1. CDR1 is GTSNPN, CDR2 SVGIG, per germline (reference sequence). The CDR3 is 11 residues long. With V trimmed by 5 bases and J by 7 bases, 3 bases remained unmatched.

This clone was detected once. The rearrangement uses TRBV6-1 and TRBJ1-1, with TRBD1 matching over 10 bases. V shed 6 bases and J 6 bases; nucleotides not matched to a gene: 10. This CDR3 is 15 amino acids long. The germline V gene encodes CDR1 MNHNS and CDR2 SASEGT. Here the CDR3 reads CASRMSGTGEAEAFF. The DNA for the CDR3 is TGTGCCAGCAGGATGTCCGGGACAGGGGAAGCTGAAGCTTTCTTT.

The gene calls are TRBV2 and TRBJ1-5, with D uncertain. Germline V gene data show CDR1 as SNHLY and CDR2 as FYNNEI. V was cut by 8 bases and J by 3 bases, with 14 bases left in between. CDR3 length: 14 amino acids. CDR3 sequence (DNA): TGTGCCAGCCGTATTACAGAGAACAATCAGCCCCAGCATTTT. Its translation: CASRITENNQPQHF.

The chain couples TRBV5-1 to TRBJ2-3; 16 nucleotides line up with TRBD2. V was clipped by 0 bases and J by 7 bases; unmatched bases: 11. The CDR3 runs to 19 residues. In germline, CDR1 is SGHRS, CDR2 YFSETQ. DNA for the CDR3: TGCGCCAGCAGCTTGGCGGGACTAGCGGGGGGGCCTTCCAGAAATACGCAGTATTTT. Translation: CASSLAGLAGGPSRNTQYF.

The chain is built from TRBV4-1 and TRBJ1-2, with D uncertain. The CDR3 runs 15 residues. Trimming took off 3 bases at V and 7 bases at J, with 18 bases between the two ends. Germline assignment: CDR1 MGHRA and CDR2 YSYEKL. CDR3 loop: CASSQPTGRRGGYTF. The CDR3 DNA sequence: TGCGCCAGCAGCCAGCCAACGGGCAGGCGGGGTGGCTACACCTTC.